The TCR beta chain described here comes from a study of cytomegalovirus exposure and HLA in healthy donors. Study-level results: A later analysis showed HLA-associated TCR beta chains outstripping equally common others in clonal expansion. The study recorded some 160 TCR beta chains that were cytomegalovirus-associated.

As for this clone: The target antigen is unknown.

Deletions cut 7 bases from V and 6 bases from J, with 24 bases between. Looked up from germline, CDR1 is SGHTA and CDR2 is FQGNSA. The CDR3 sequence is 16 residues long. Healthy people donating bone marrow made up the donors. Sampled while nominally healthy, donors likely had unrecorded immune exposures. It was with 60 Vbeta and 13 Jbeta primers that the PCR ran. TCRdb's copy holds only in-frame clones and misses some; the assay was immunoSEQ multiplex PCR. The table lists more than 50,000 clones, 55% to 80% of them singletons. The chain recombines TRBV7-2 with TRBJ1-2; D might be TRBD1 (5 bases). The sequence was collected from a woman aged 50 to 65 in good health and CMV-seropositive. Sequencing used PBMCs. The CDR3 here is CASIRSGGPLLDGYTF. Written as DNA, the CDR3 is TGTGCCAGCATCCGGTCGGGGGGTCCTCTACTCGATGGCTACACCTTC.